Each of the 3 T cell receptor beta chains below was sequenced from the same sample in a study of beta chain features in type 1 diabetes (dated by TCRdb to 2016 to 2019). Library preparation used the immunoSEQ multiplex PCR assay. The High Capacity cDNA Reverse Transcription Kit was used to reverse transcribe all of the isolated RNA, meaning that expressed TCRB transcripts were what got sequenced. The table comes from immuneACCESS by way of TCRdb, which keeps in-frame sequences with V and J called. Part of the clones is missing from these tables; in studies checked, under half for an unresolved V gene and the rest for unknown reasons. Within this sample are under 450,000 clones, with about 15% of them counted one time only. The ten biggest clones cover approximately 0.019% of the sample. The sequencing sample was made of naive CD4+ T cells from blood. The cell subset or site label corresponds to: true naive CD4+ T cells. These receptors were collected from a young woman in good health.

Only a few counts were recorded for this clone. The chain recombines TRBV29-1 with TRBJ2-5, with TRBD2 matching 8 bases. The DNA end lines up better with TRBJ2-7; the J call may be wrong. Per germline, CDR1 SQVTM and CDR2 ANQGSEA. The CDR3 is made up of 14 amino acids. CDR3 bases: TGCAGCGTGGTGACGGGAGGGCCCAGTTACGAGCAGTACTTC. Its protein product is CSVVTGGPSYEQYF.

V and J are TRBV5-6 and TRBJ2-7; TRBD1 agrees at 8 bases. V was clipped by 4 bases and J by 7 bases; unmatched bases: 10. CDR3 length equals 14 residues. Germline lookup yields CDR1 SGHDT and CDR2 YYEEEE. For the CDR3, the DNA is TGTGCCAGCAGCCTTCGACAGGGGACGGAGGAGCAGTACTTC. As protein: CASSLRQGTEEQYF.

The sample holds a few counts of this clone. This rearrangement joins TRBV28 to TRBJ2-7, with TRBD2 matching 10 bases. CDR3 length equals 16 residues. Trimming cost V 3 bases and J 3 bases; bases outside gene matches: 8. Germline CDR1 is MDHEN and CDR2 is SYDVKM. CDR3 DNA sequence: TGTGCCAGCAGTTTTAGAAGCGGGAGGGAACTCTACGAGCAGTACTTC. Translating it yields CASSFRSGRELYEQYF.